The 20 T cell receptor beta chains reported below all come from one sample, sequenced in a study of T cell responses to AZD1222 COVID-19 vaccine. Here immunoSEQ multiplex PCR was the method, and the copy in TCRdb shows in-frame clones only, minus some. The top ten hold roughly 1.4% of the sample, which has some 120,000 clones, about 91% seen once. The sample in question was peripheral blood, obtained 28 days after the second AZD1222 dose. Source of these receptors: an adult who received the AZD1222 COVID-19 vaccine.

J is TRBJ2-1 and V is TRBV27; 9 bases match TRBD2. The length of the CDR3 is 17 residues. Germline V lookup: CDR1 MNHEY, CDR2 SMNVEV (reference sequence). The ends lost 1 base at V and 3 bases at J; junction bases unmatched: 7. CDR3 amino acids: CASSLFLAGLSYNEQFF. The DNA for the CDR3 is TGTGCCAGCAGTTTATTCCTAGCGGGACTCAGCTACAATGAGCAGTTCTTC.

The chain links TRBV27 to TRBJ1-6; the D gene is possibly TRBD1 (5 bases). V lost 8 bases to trimming and J lost 7 bases, with 18 bases between them. Germline CDR1 MNHEY, CDR2 SMNVEV (reference sequence). This CDR3 is 15 amino acids long. The CDR3 sequence: CASRVLGRTNSPLHF. CDR3 DNA sequence: TGTGCCAGCCGCGTCCTGGGGCGAACAAATTCACCCCTCCACTTT.

The chain combines TRBV24-1 with TRBJ2-7; no definite D call. The CDR3 length is 14 residues. Germline CDR1 and CDR2: KGHDR and SFDVKD. The germline V and J ends were trimmed by 5 bases and 3 bases, with 13 bases remaining between them. The CDR3 reads CATSAGTNHYEQYF. The CDR3 DNA sequence: TGTGCCACCAGTGCGGGTACAAACCACTACGAGCAGTACTTC.

This rearrangement joins TRBV14 to TRBJ1-2; D ambiguous. From germline, CDR1 is SGHDN and CDR2 FVKESK. The CDR3 has 14 residues. V gave up 4 bases and J gave up 8 bases, with 17 bases separating them. The CDR3 loop reads CASSPTTILKGYTF. As DNA, the CDR3 is TGTGCCAGCAGCCCCACTACAATCCTAAAGGGCTACACCTTC.

The chain couples TRBV7-9 to TRBJ1-4; no reliable D call. V lost 4 bases and J 1 base, leaving 10 bases between the germline ends. Germline loops: CDR1 SEHNR, CDR2 FQNEAQ (reference sequence). The CDR3 consists of 15 residues. CDR3 loop: CASSSHYGTNEKLFF. CDR3 nucleotide sequence: TGTGCCAGCAGCTCCCACTACGGAACTAATGAAAAACTGTTTTTT.

The chain recombines TRBV5-4 with TRBJ2-7; 7 positions match TRBD2. The germline V gene has CDR1 SGHNT and CDR2 YYREEE (reference sequence). J gave up 0 bases and V 3 bases, and 9 bases lay outside the gene matches. The CDR3 consists of 16 residues. CDR3 DNA: TGTGCCAGCAGCTCCTTCTGGGGGACTAACTCCTACGAGCAGTACTTC. Encoded protein: CASSSFWGTNSYEQYF.

This rearrangement joins TRBV5-1 to TRBJ2-7; D not resolved. This CDR3 comprises 14 residues. CDR1 is SGHRS, CDR2 YFSETQ, per germline. V was cut by 0 bases and J by 6 bases, with 13 bases left in between. The CDR3 coding sequence is TGCGCCAGCAGCTTGGGGGGAAGTACGGGCGAGCAGTACTTC. Translating gives CASSLGGSTGEQYF.

The rearrangement uses TRBV29-1 and TRBJ1-1; perhaps TRBD1 as D (5 bases). V lost 4 bases and J lost 4, with 13 bases in between. The CDR3 consists of 13 residues. Germline CDR1 reads SQVTM; CDR2 reads ANQGSEA. CDR3 bases: TGCAGCGTTGTTCAGGGTTGGGGCACTGAAGCTTTCTTT. Its protein product is CSVVQGWGTEAFF.

The rearrangement uses TRBV6-2 or TRBV6-3 and TRBJ2-5; TRBD2 aligns across 8 bases. The germline V gene encodes CDR1 MNHEY and CDR2 SVGEGT. The CDR3 runs 14 residues. V shed 2 bases and J 10 bases; nucleotides not matched to a gene: 9. The CDR3 reads CASSYTGEAGGQYF. The CDR3, as DNA: TGTGCCAGCAGTTACACGGGTGAGGCGGGAGGCCAGTACTTC.

The chain is built from TRBV11-2 and TRBJ2-7; either TRBD1 or TRBD2 may fit D (6 bases each). V gave up 8 bases and J gave up 6 bases, with 17 bases separating them. The CDR3 covers 13 residues. From germline, CDR1 is SGHAT and CDR2 FQNNGV. CDR3 sequence: CASGRGGGREQYF. The CDR3 DNA reads TGTGCCAGCGGCCGAGGGGGAGGACGCGAGCAGTACTTC.

V is TRBV12-5 and J is TRBJ2-1, with 9 bases identical to TRBD2. Germline CDR1 LGHNT, CDR2 FRNRAP. The V gene end was trimmed by 2 bases and the J gene end by 0 bases; junction bases not matched to a gene: 20. This CDR3 has 22 amino acids. The CDR3 protein is CASGLSTLTSGRRNSSYNEQFF. The CDR3 DNA is TGTGCTAGTGGTTTGTCGACTTTGACTAGCGGACGACGGAATAGCTCCTACAATGAGCAGTTCTTC.

The table lists this clone with a few counts. The V call is TRBV27, the J call TRBJ2-7; 8 bases are shared with TRBD1. V lost 7 bases to trimming and J lost 1 base; unmatched junction nucleotides: 6. This CDR3 is 14 amino acids long. Germline CDR1 MNHEY, CDR2 SMNVEV (reference sequence). As DNA, the CDR3 is TGTGCCAGCAAGAGGACAGGGTCTTCCTACGAGCAGTACTTC. Its translation: CASKRTGSSYEQYF.

The chain joins TRBV30 to TRBJ1-4; 10 bases are a match to TRBD1. Germline CDR1 is GTSNPN and CDR2 is SVGIG (reference sequence). The CDR3 contains 14 residues. V lost 6 bases, J lost 7 bases, and 8 bases stayed unmatched. In DNA form, the CDR3 reads TGTGCCTGCGGACAGGGGGGTTTGGGTGAAAAACTGTTTTTT. Translated: CACGQGGLGEKLFF.

The chain uses TRBV11-2 and TRBJ2-1; possible D gene TRBD2, 5 bases. In germline, CDR1 is SGHAT, CDR2 FQNNGV. The CDR3 extends over 16 amino acids. V was shortened by 2 bases and J by 2 bases, with 13 bases between the two germline ends. This CDR3 reads CASSLNRPTTYNEQFF. CDR3 bases: TGTGCCAGCAGCTTAAATAGGCCGACTACCTACAATGAGCAGTTCTTC.

The rearrangement joins TRBV7-9 to TRBJ2-1; 11 bases are a match to TRBD2. CDR3 length: 16 amino acids. The V and J ends lost 2 bases and 6 bases, in that order; junction bases with no gene match: 6. Germline V gene data show CDR1 as SEHNR and CDR2 as FQNEAQ (reference sequence). The CDR3 sequence is CASSLTSGRPSNEQFF. The CDR3 DNA follows: TGTGCCAGCAGCTTAACTAGCGGGAGACCCAGCAATGAGCAGTTCTTC.

The rearrangement links TRBV28 to TRBJ2-1; perhaps TRBD2 as D (5 bases). The CDR3 consists of 13 residues. Trimming removed 3 bases from V and 3 bases from J, with 6 bases in between. Germline V CDR1 and CDR2: MDHEN, SYDVKM. CDR3 amino acids: CASSFGGYNEQFF. The CDR3 DNA reads as TGTGCCAGCAGTTTCGGAGGCTACAATGAGCAGTTCTTC.

This clone was recorded once. CDR3 coding DNA: TGTGCCAGCAGCCAGGGTTTCTATGGCTACACCTTC. Residues: CASSQGFYGYTF. The V call is TRBV28, the J call TRBJ1-2; a possible D gene is TRBD1 (5 bases). The CDR3 runs to 12 residues. Germline V lookup: CDR1 MDHEN, CDR2 SYDVKM. Trimming stripped 6 bases from V and 4 bases from J, with 9 bases between.

The sample holds a few counts of this clone. The V gene is TRBV6-4, the J gene TRBJ2-1; the D is unclear. The CDR3 is 13 amino acids. Trimming stripped 0 bases from V and 8 bases from J, with 8 bases between. Germline V gene data show CDR1 as MRHNA and CDR2 as SNTAGT. The CDR3 coding sequence is TGTGCCAGCAGTGACTCTGAAACGGATGAGCAGTTCTTC. Encoded protein: CASSDSETDEQFF.

V gene TRBV4-1 combines with J gene TRBJ2-1, with 9 positions matching TRBD2. CDR1 is MGHRA, CDR2 YSYEKL, per germline. The CDR3 has 15 amino acids. V lost 8 bases to trimming and J lost 7 bases; unmatched junction nucleotides: 12. CDR3 DNA sequence: TGCGCCAGCCTCCCGTTAGCGGGAGTAGGTAATGAGCAGTTCTTC. It is translated as CASLPLAGVGNEQFF.

This rearrangement joins TRBV6-1 to TRBJ1-5; D not certain. The germline V and J ends were trimmed by 3 bases and 1 base, with 7 bases remaining between them. Germline V gene data show CDR1 as MNHNS and CDR2 as SASEGT. This CDR3 contains 14 residues. The CDR3 bases are TGTGCCAGCAGTGACAGCCCAAGCAATCAGCCCCAGCATTTT. Amino acids: CASSDSPSNQPQHF.